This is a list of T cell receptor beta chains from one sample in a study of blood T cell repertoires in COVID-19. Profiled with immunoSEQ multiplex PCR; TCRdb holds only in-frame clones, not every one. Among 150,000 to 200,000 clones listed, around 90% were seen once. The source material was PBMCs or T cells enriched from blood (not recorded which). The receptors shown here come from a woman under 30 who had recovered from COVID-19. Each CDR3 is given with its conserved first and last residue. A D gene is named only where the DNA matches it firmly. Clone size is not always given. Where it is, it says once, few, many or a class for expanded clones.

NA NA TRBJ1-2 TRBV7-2 CASSPSSDRRIQRYGYTF TGTGCCAGCAGCCCGAGCTCGGACAGAAGGATACAAAGATATGGCTACACCTTC
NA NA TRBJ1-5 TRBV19 CASSIGSHLNQPQHF TGTGCCAGTAGTATCGGTAGTCACCTCAATCAGCCCCAGCATTTT
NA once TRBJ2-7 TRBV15 CATSSGDILYEQYF TGTGCCACCAGCAGCGGGGACATCCTCTACGAGCAGTACTTC
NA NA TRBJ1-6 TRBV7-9 CASSLFRSAYNSPLHF TGTGCCAGCAGCTTATTTCGGTCCGCTTATAATTCACCCCTCCACTTT
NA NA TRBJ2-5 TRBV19 CASSISFGAGEETQYF TGTGCCAGTAGTATTAGTTTTGGGGCAGGCGAAGAGACCCAGTACTTC
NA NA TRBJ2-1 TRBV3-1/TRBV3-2 CASSLPYPGGEQFF TGTGCCAGCAGCCTACCTTATCCAGGCGGGGAGCAGTTCTTC
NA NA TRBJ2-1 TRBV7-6 CASSLARPSTYNEQFF TGTGCCAGCAGCTTAGCGAGGCCTAGCACCTACAATGAGCAGTTCTTC
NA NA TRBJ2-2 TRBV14 CASSQGWQVDKSKLFF TGTGCCAGCAGCCAAGGTTGGCAGGTGGATAAGTCGAAGCTGTTTTTT
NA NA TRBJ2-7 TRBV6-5 CASKQGYEQYF TGTGCCAGCAAACAGGGATACGAGCAGTACTTC
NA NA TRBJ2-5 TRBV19 CASSNQGGGETQYF TGTGCCAGTAGCAACCAGGGAGGAGGAGAGACCCAGTACTTC
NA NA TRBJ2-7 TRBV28 CASSHRAHEQYF TGTGCCAGCAGCCACAGGGCCCACGAGCAGTACTTC
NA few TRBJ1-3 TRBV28 CASSSASGGLGNTIYF TGTGCCAGCAGTTCGGCCTCCGGGGGGCTAGGAAACACCATATATTTT
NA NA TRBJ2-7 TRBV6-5 CASSRGGVGEQYF TGTGCCAGCAGCCGAGGGGGGGTCGGAGAGCAGTACTTC
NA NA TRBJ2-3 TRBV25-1 CASSFQVDTQYF TGTGCCAGCAGTTTTCAGGTAGATACGCAGTATTTT
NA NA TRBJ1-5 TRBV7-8 CASSLAGLSNQPQHF TGTGCCAGCAGCTTAGCTGGACTAAGCAATCAGCCCCAGCATTTT
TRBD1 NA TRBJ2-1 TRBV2 CASSGQVNEQFF TGTGCCAGTTCGGGACAGGTCAATGAGCAGTTCTTC
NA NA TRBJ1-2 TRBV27 CASSLSKGGSYTF TGTGCCAGCAGTTTATCGAAGGGGGGGAGCTACACCTTC
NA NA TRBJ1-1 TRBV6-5 CASAPAGGMNTEAFF TGTGCCAGCGCCCCAGCCGGGGGAATGAACACTGAAGCTTTCTTT
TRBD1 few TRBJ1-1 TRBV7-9 CASSLLSGGTEAFF TGTGCCAGCAGCTTACTTTCAGGGGGCACTGAAGCTTTCTTT
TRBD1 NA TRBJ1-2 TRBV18 CASSPPGQSGYTF TGTGCCAGCTCACCTCCGGGACAGTCTGGCTACACCTTC
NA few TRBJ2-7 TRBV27 CASRDTGLPEQYF TGTGCCAGCAGAGATACAGGGTTACCGGAGCAGTACTTC
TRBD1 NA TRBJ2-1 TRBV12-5 CASGLVLGPRQGRNEQFF TGTGCTAGTGGTTTGGTACTGGGTCCCAGACAGGGTCGCAATGAGCAGTTCTTC
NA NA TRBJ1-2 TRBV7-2 CASSLVRGDYSYTF TGTGCCAGCAGCTTAGTCAGGGGTGATTATAGCTACACCTTC
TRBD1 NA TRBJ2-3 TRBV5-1 CASGAGQGRADTQYF TGCGCCAGTGGGGCTGGACAGGGGCGGGCAGATACGCAGTATTTT
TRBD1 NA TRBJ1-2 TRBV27 CASSPLDRGHSGYTF TGTGCCAGCAGTCCCTTAGACAGGGGGCATAGTGGCTACACCTTC
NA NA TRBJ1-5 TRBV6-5 CASSYSGQTGKHF TGTGCCAGCAGTTACTCAGGACAGACCGGAAAGCATTTT
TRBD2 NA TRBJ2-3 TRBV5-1 CASSMGLAETDTQYF TGCGCCAGCAGCATGGGACTAGCGGAGACAGATACGCAGTATTTT
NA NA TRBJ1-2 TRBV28 CASSFHPPSGASNYGYTF TGTGCCAGCAGTTTCCACCCGCCCTCAGGGGCGTCTAACTATGGCTACACCTTC
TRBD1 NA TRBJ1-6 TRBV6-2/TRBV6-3 CASSYSRGTGDLALHF TGTGCCAGCAGTTACTCGAGAGGGACAGGGGACTTGGCCCTCCACTTT
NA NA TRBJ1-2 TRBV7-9 CASSLGGPYGYTF TGTGCCAGCAGCTTAGGGGGCCCCTATGGCTACACCTTC
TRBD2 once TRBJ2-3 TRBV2 CASRGDTDTQYF TGTGCCAGCCGGGGGGACACAGATACGCAGTATTTT
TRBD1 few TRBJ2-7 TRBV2 CASSDQGTGVDEQYF TGTGCCAGCAGTGATCAAGGGACAGGGGTAGACGAGCAGTACTTC
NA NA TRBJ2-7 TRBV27 CASSDNSPYEQYF TGTGCCAGTAGCGACAATTCCCCCTACGAGCAGTACTTC
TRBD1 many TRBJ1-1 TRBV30 CAWRTGVEAFF TGTGCCTGGAGGACAGGGGTTGAAGCTTTCTTT
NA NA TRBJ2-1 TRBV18 CASSPIRGDLKVEQFF TGTGCCAGCTCACCGATCCGCGGGGACTTGAAGGTTGAGCAGTTCTTC
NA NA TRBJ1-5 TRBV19 CASSILGEYYSNQPQHF TGTGCCAGTAGTATCTTGGGCGAGTATTATAGCAATCAGCCCCAGCATTTT
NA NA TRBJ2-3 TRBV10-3 CAISAEDYTDTQYF TGTGCCATCAGTGCCGAGGACTACACAGATACGCAGTATTTT
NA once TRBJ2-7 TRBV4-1 CASSQGGAGQVVYEQYF TGCGCCAGCAGCCAAGGGGGTGCGGGGCAGGTGGTCTACGAGCAGTACTTC
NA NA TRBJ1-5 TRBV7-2 CASSLAPGRPGKPQHF TGTGCCAGCAGCTTAGCCCCCGGCCGCCCGGGGAAGCCCCAGCATTTT
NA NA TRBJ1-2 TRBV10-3 CAISPSLTEYYYGYTF TGTGCCATCAGTCCCTCTCTGACAGAGTACTACTATGGCTACACCTTC
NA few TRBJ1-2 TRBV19 CASSIVASRGYGYTF TGTGCCAGTAGTATCGTGGCATCCAGGGGCTATGGCTACACCTTC
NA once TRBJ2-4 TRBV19 CASSVEGSYIQYF TGTGCCAGTAGTGTGGAGGGGTCGTACATTCAGTACTTC
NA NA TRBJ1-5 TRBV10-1 CASSEGGLGNQPQHF TGCGCCAGCAGTGAGGGCGGTTTAGGCAATCAGCCCCAGCATTTT
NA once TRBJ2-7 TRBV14 CASSLIDNTGEQYF TGTGCCAGCAGCCTAATAGACAACACAGGCGAGCAGTACTTC
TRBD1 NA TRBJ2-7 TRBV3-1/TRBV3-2 CARNRGPAYEQYF TGTGCCAGAAACAGGGGGCCCGCCTACGAGCAGTACTTC
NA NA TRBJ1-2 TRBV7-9 CASSIDAGGAYGYTF TGTGCCAGCAGTATCGACGCCGGGGGGGCCTATGGCTACACCTTC
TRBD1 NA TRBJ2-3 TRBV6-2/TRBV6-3 CASSGTGLDTQYF TGTGCCAGCAGTGGGACAGGGCTGGATACGCAGTATTTT
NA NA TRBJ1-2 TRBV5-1 CASSLRGDGYTF TGCGCCAGCAGCTTGAGGGGTGATGGCTACACCTTC
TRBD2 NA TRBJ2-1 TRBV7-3 CASSPPGLAGNEQFF TGTGCCAGCAGCCCACCGGGACTAGCGGGGAATGAGCAGTTCTTC
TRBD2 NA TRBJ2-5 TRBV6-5 CASRLAAQETQYF TGTGCCAGCAGACTAGCGGCCCAAGAGACCCAGTACTTC
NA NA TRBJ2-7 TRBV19 CASSITTGSLEQYF TGTGCCAGTAGTATAACTACGGGGTCCCTCGAGCAGTACTTC
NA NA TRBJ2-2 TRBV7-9 CASSLRRTVNTGELFF TGTGCCAGCAGCTTAAGACGGACAGTGAACACCGGGGAGCTGTTTTTT
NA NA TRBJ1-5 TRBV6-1 CASSEVGGINQPQHF TGTGCCAGCAGTGAAGTGGGAGGGATCAATCAGCCCCAGCATTTT
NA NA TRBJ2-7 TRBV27 CASSFLGEGAYEQYF TGTGCCAGCAGTTTCTTAGGGGAGGGGGCCTACGAGCAGTACTTC
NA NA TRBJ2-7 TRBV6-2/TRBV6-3 CASSSRDITYEQYF TGTGCCAGCAGCTCCCGGGACATAACCTACGAGCAGTACTTC
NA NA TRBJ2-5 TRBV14 CASSQDGLAAGGTQYF TGTGCCAGCAGCCAAGATGGCCTAGCAGCTGGTGGGACCCAGTACTTC
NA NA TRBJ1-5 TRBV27 CASTISRTTSNQPQHF TGTGCCAGCACCATATCCCGGACAACGAGCAATCAGCCCCAGCATTTT
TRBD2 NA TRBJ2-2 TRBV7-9 CASSLTSGAPTGELFF TGTGCCAGCAGCTTAACTAGCGGGGCACCCACCGGGGAGCTGTTTTTT
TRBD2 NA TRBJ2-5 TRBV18 CASSLAGGVETQYF TGTGCCAGCTCACTAGCGGGAGGTGTAGAGACCCAGTACTTC
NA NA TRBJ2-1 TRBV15 CATSNSGILYEQFF TGTGCCACCAGCAATAGCGGAATTTTGTATGAGCAGTTCTTC